This T cell receptor (beta chain) is drawn from a study of T cell responses to AZD1222 COVID-19 vaccine. The CDR3 is 15 amino acids. V shed 3 bases and J 6 bases; nucleotides not matched to a gene: 9. Germline V gives CDR1 MNHEY, CDR2 SMNVEV (reference sequence). Regarding this clone: Its antigen remains unknown.

The table came from immunoSEQ multiplex PCR; TCRdb's copy has only in-frame clones and leaves some out. The sample yields 140,000 to 150,000 clones, around 93% seen once. General observations from the study: Unmutated regions of variants are reportedly targeted by nearly half of spike-specific TCRs. Researchers report vaccine-associated CD4 TCRs spanning spike, with dominance at 160-218 and 743-854. Clonal diversity was possibly underestimated, and white British individuals and females predominated among donors. Among those given AZD1222, only six were seropositive at baseline.

The specimen was peripheral blood, collected on day 0 of AZD1222 vaccination. This clonotype was sampled from an adult in good health. The chain couples TRBV27 to TRBJ2-7, with TRBD2 matching over 9 bases. CDR3 sequence: CASSFKAGGYGEQYF. CDR3 sequence (DNA): TGTGCCAGCAGTTTTAAGGCGGGGGGGTATGGCGAGCAGTACTTC.